In this sample, the clone carrying this T cell receptor (beta chain) turned up once. The assay was immunoSEQ multiplex PCR, and TCRdb's table has in-frame clones only and misses some. The table includes 20,000 to 25,000 clones, around 89% detected once. The CDR3 is made up of 15 amino acids. From germline, CDR1 is LNHNV and CDR2 YYDKDF (reference sequence). V gave up 6 bases and J gave up 10 bases, with 23 bases separating them. The data are from a study of T cell changes during pregnancy in multiple sclerosis. The sequenced sample was CD8+ T cells from peripheral blood mononuclear cells, obtained in the first trimester of pregnancy. The chain recombines TRBV15 with TRBJ2-3; D perhaps matches TRBD2 (5 bases). The sequence came from a female donor with multiple sclerosis, enrolled in a pregnancy study. The CDR3 spells CATRPGRGGTVPQYF. CDR3 coding DNA: TGTGCCACCAGGCCCGGGCGAGGAGGAACTGTTCCGCAGTATTTT.